The entry that follows covers one T cell receptor (beta chain) sequence. Its target is not known. The assay was immunoSEQ multiplex PCR, and TCRdb's table has in-frame clones only and misses some. The sample has about 55,000 clones, 70% to 90% seen once. V was pared by 10 bases and J by 5 bases, with 4 bases of the junction left unmatched. This CDR3 has 12 residues. The germline V gene has CDR1 LNHDA and CDR2 SQIVND (reference sequence). The data are from a study of OX40 agonist ivuxolimab in advanced cancers. The study's findings and limits: Clonal expansion by week 6 occurred in CD4+ and CD8+ blood T cells (at 0.1 to 3.0 mg/kg).

This TCR was sampled from an adult with an advanced solid tumor such as melanoma, head and neck, liver or kidney cancer. The rearrangement uses TRBV19 and TRBJ2-1, with 8 bases identical to TRBD2. Sample: CD4+ or CD8+ T cells sorted from blood, taken in a trial of the OX40 agonist ivuxolimab. CDR3 nucleotides: TGTGCCACTAGCGGGCTTCACAATGAGCAGTTCTTC. This translates into CATSGLHNEQFF.